The source of this TCR beta chain is a study of identical twins. The CDR3 has 16 residues. The ends lost 2 bases at V and 2 bases at J; junction bases unmatched: 3. Germline V gene sequence: CDR1 SGHRS, CDR2 YFSETQ. This clonotype was observed a handful of times. Its specificity is unknown. All donors were healthy Caucasians. A universal primer site was added by template switching, and unique molecular identifiers were carried by the cDNA. TCRdb recomputed calls from the 5' RACE reads with MiXCR, one row per CDR3 protein. The sample comprises over 550,000 distinct CDR3 sequences, roughly 6.6% of which are singletons, and 1.6% rests with the top ten. Overall study findings and caveats: Alpha sequences that were out-of-frame and twin-shared showed an excess of low generation probability. Carriage of fewer insertions was seen in abundant cord blood beta clonotypes, whereas memory repertoires showed none.

The same data also went into a second study, on yellow fever vaccine responses in identical twins.

The V gene is TRBV5-1, the J gene TRBJ2-1, with 11 bases fitting TRBD2. The sample taken for sequencing was PBMCs. The source is a woman younger than 30 in good health. The CDR3, as DNA: TGCGCCAGCAGCTTTACTAGCGGGGGCGCCTACAATGAGCAGTTCTTC. This encodes CASSFTSGGAYNEQFF.